What follows is one T cell receptor beta chain and its context. The antigen remains undetermined. This entry belongs to a study of siplizumab effects on memory and regulatory T cells. The study, taken as a whole, reports: Proliferating CD4+ or CD8+ clones, roughly 80-95% of them, lacked an assignable naive or memory phenotype. The authors mapped only a minor fraction of alloreactive clones to unstimulated subsets. A mean of approximately 70% of mappable alloreactive CD4+ clones were Treg-derived with siplizumab, compared with about 30% in controls.

V lost 7 bases and J 0 bases, leaving 12 bases between the germline ends. The CDR3 length is 13 residues. Germline CDR1 is SQVTM and CDR2 is ANQGSEA. In each sample, 85,000 to 100,000 TCR templates were assayed. Assay used: immunoSEQ multiplex PCR; TCRdb lists only in-frame clones, some missing. Among about 50,000 clones, around 97% were seen once, and the ten largest hold around 1%. Sequencing used naive CD8+ T cells sorted from blood. The rearrangement joins TRBV29-1 to TRBJ1-2; weak D call: TRBD1 (5 bases). The sequence was collected from a human donor in good health. The CDR3 DNA reads as TGCAGCGCCCAGCAGGGACCTAACTATGGCTACACCTTC. As protein: CSAQQGPNYGYTF.